The 2 T cell receptor beta chains below come from one sample, sequenced in a study of shared clonotypes between healthy human individuals. Sequencing used immunoSEQ multiplex PCR; TCRdb keeps in-frame clones, though not all of them. There are 2,100,000 or so clones in the sample; approximately 94% occur only once, and around 0.13% lies in the top ten. Sequenced sample: naive CD4+ T cells sorted from blood. Subset specified: CD45RA+ positively selected. Receptor source: a man aged 18 to 35 in good health.

The chain recombines TRBV28 with TRBJ1-3; possibly TRBD1 for D (5 bases). The V gene's germline CDR1 is MDHEN and CDR2 SYDVKM. The CDR3 loop spans 15 amino acids. V was cut by 6 bases and J by 3 bases, with 15 bases left in between. CDR3 coding DNA: TGTGCCAGCAGGGGACCGGGGGGAGGTGGAAACACCATATATTTT. Translated, it gives CASRGPGGGGNTIYF.

The chain is built from TRBV30 and TRBJ1-2; D is uncertain. Germline CDR1 reads GTSNPN; CDR2 reads SVGIG (reference sequence). Trimming removed 3 bases from V and 5 bases from J, with 13 bases in between. The CDR3 loop spans 13 amino acids. For the CDR3, the DNA is TGTGCCTGGAGACCGGCTGGGGTATATGGCTACACCTTC. Translation: CAWRPAGVYGYTF.